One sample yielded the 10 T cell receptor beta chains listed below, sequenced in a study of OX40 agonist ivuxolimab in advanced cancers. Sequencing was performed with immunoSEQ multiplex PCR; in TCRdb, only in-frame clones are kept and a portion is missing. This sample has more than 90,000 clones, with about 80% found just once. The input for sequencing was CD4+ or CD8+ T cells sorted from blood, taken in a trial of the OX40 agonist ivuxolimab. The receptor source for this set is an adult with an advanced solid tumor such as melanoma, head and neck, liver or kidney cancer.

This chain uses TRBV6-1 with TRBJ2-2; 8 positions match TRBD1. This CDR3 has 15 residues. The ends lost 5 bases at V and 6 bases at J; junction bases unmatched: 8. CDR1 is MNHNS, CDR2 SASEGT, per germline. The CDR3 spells CASSSDRGGPGELFF. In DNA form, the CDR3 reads TGTGCCAGCAGTTCTGACAGGGGTGGGCCCGGGGAGCTGTTTTTT.

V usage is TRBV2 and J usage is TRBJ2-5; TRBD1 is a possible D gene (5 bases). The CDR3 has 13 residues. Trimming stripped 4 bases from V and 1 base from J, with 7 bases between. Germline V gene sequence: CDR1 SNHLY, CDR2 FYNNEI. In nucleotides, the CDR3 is TGTGCCAGCAGTGGGGGCTTCCAAGAGACCCAGTACTTC. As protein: CASSGGFQETQYF.

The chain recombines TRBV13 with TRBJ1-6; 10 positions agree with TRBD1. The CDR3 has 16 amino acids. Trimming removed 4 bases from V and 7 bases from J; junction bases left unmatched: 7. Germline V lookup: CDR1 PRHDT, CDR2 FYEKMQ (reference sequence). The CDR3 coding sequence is TGTGCCAGCAGCTGGGGCCCGGACAGGGGGAATTCACCCCTCCACTTT. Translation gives CASSWGPDRGNSPLHF.

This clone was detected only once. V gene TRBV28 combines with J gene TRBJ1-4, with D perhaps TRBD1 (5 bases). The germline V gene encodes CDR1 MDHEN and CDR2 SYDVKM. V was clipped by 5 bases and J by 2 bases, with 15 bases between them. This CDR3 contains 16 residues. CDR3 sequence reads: CASSTLRGVTNEKLFF. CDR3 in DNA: TGTGCCAGCAGTACCCTCCGGGGGGTGACTAATGAAAAACTGTTTTTT. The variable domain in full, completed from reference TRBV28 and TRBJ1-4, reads DVKVTQSSRYLVKRTGEKVFLECVQDMDHENMFWYRQDPGLGLRLIYFSYDVKMKEKGDIPEGYSVSREKKERFSLILESASTNQTSMYLCASSTLRGVTNEKLFFGSGTQLSVL.

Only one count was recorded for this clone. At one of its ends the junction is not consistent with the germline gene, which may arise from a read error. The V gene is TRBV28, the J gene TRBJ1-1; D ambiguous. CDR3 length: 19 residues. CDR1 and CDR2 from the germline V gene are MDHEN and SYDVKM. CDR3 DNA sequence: TGTGCCAGCAGGTTATATTCGACCCAATCGATATTCGGGAACACTGAAGCTTTCTTT. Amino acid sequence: CASRLYSTQSIFGNTEAFF.

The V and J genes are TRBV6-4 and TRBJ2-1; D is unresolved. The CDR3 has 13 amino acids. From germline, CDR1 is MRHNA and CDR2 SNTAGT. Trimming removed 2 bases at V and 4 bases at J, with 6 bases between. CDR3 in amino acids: CASSDPPYNEQFF. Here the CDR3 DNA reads TGTGCCAGCAGTGACCCACCTTACAATGAGCAGTTCTTC.

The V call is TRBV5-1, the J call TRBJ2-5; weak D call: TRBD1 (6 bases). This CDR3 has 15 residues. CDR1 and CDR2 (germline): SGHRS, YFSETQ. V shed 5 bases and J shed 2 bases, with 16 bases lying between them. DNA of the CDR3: TGCGCCAGCAGAAGGAGTGGCGGACAGCAAGAGACCCAGTACTTC. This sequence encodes CASRRSGGQQETQYF.

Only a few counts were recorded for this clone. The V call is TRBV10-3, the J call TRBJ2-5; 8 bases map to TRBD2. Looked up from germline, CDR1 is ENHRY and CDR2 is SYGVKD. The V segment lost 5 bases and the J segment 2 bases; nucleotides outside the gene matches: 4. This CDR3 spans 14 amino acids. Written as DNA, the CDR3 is TGTGCCATCAGTCGGGGGGGCTCACAAGAGACCCAGTACTTC. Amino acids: CAISRGGSQETQYF.

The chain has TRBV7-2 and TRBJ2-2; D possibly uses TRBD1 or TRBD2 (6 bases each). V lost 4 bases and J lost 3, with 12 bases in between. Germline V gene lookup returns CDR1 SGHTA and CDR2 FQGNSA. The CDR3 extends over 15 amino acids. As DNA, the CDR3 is TGTGCCAGCAGCTGGCAGGGGACTGACACCGGGGAGCTGTTTTTT. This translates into CASSWQGTDTGELFF.

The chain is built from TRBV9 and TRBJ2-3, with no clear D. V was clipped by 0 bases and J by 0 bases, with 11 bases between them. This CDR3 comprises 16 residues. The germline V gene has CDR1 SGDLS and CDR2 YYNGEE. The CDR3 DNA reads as TGTGCCAGCAGCGTAGATCCCTCCCCTAGCACAGATACGCAGTATTTT. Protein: CASSVDPSPSTDTQYF.